The 12 T cell receptor beta chains below all came from one sample that was sequenced in a study of blood T cells in healthy people across ages. A J-beta primer mix and a sample-barcoded 5' primer were used in a second PCR of roughly 7 to 12 cycles. TCRdb itself ran the 5' RACE reads through MiXCR, one entry per CDR3 protein. Among more than 700,000 distinct CDR3 sequences listed, more than 35% were seen once. The sequencing sample was made of blood. The receptors derive from a man older than 75 in good health.

This clonotype was detected ten times or more. This chain uses TRBV27 with TRBJ2-7; the D gene is possibly TRBD2 (6 bases). Germline lookup yields CDR1 MNHEY and CDR2 SMNVEV (reference sequence). The CDR3 contains 13 residues. The V and J ends lost 3 bases and 2 bases respectively, with 8 bases between them. In nucleotides, the CDR3 is TGTGCCAGCAGTTTGACGGGGGCCTACGAGCAGTACTTC. This translates into CASSLTGAYEQYF.

The chain has TRBV12-3 or TRBV12-4 and TRBJ2-1; tentative D call: TRBD2 (6 bases). There are 15 residues in the CDR3. The V end was cut by 7 bases, the J end by 4 bases, with 17 bases between. The DNA of the CDR3 is TGTGCCAGCATGGGGGACTTGGGGATTTACAATGAGCAGTTCTTC. It encodes CASMGDLGIYNEQFF.

This clonotype was seen only a few times. This chain joins TRBV14 and TRBJ2-5; a weak D match, TRBD1 (6 bases). The end of the DNA fits TRBJ2-7 better, so the J call may be wrong. CDR1 and CDR2 (germline): SGHDN, FVKESK. The CDR3 consists of 14 residues. In nucleotides, the CDR3 is TGTGCCAGCAGCCAAGATCTTACAGGGAGCGAGCAGTACTTC. This translates into CASSQDLTGSEQYF.

The J gene is TRBJ2-3, the V gene TRBV24-1; 9 bases map to TRBD2. Germline V gene data show CDR1 as KGHDR and CDR2 as SFDVKD. The junction had 9 bases not matched to a gene; V was cut back by 4 bases and J by 5 bases. The CDR3 is 16 amino acids. In nucleotides, the CDR3 is TGTGCCACCAGTGACATGCGTCGGCGGGGGGGAGATACGCAGTATTTT. This sequence encodes CATSDMRRRGGDTQYF.

About this clonotype: The junction departs from germline at one end; a sequencing error may be responsible. The genes are TRBV5-1 and TRBJ2-3; a possible D gene is TRBD2 (6 bases). Looked up from germline, CDR1 is SGHRS and CDR2 is YFSETQ. CDR3 size: 15 residues. The CDR3 loop is CDSSLEGTSTDTQYF. CDR3 in DNA: TGCGACAGCAGCTTGGAGGGAACTAGCACAGATACGCAGTATTTT.

The V and J genes are TRBV7-2 and TRBJ1-1, with unresolved D. The CDR3 extends over 13 amino acids. With 8 bases removed from V and 3 bases from J, the gap between germline ends came to 13 bases. Germline V CDR1 and CDR2: SGHTA, FQGNSA. CDR3 sequence reads: CASRKQMHTEAFF. CDR3 nucleotides: TGTGCCAGCCGAAAACAGATGCACACTGAAGCTTTCTTT.

As concerns this clonotype: Its ends do not fully match the called genes, so a read error is possible. The chain combines TRBV28 with TRBJ1-1; 9 bases fit TRBD1. The germline gives CDR1 MDHEN, CDR2 SYDVKM. This CDR3 is 15 amino acids long. CDR3 residues: CAGSGPTGGNTEAFF. CDR3 DNA sequence: TGTGCCGGCAGTGGCCCGACAGGGGGGAACACTGAAGCTTTCTTT. Variable domain in full (rest from reference TRBV28 and TRBJ1-1): DVKVTQSSRYLVKRTGEKVFLECVQDMDHENMFWYRQDPGLGLRLIYFSYDVKMKEKGDIPEGYSVSREKKERFSLILESASTNQTSMYLCAGSGPTGGNTEAFFGQGTRLTVV.

The CDR3: CASSLRPRGRGGELFF. In DNA form, the CDR3 reads TGTGCCAGCAGTTTAAGGCCCCGCGGGAGGGGTGGGGAGCTGTTTTTT. The V call is TRBV28, the J call TRBJ2-2, with 9 bases aligning to TRBD2. The length of the CDR3 is 16 residues. CDR1 is MDHEN and CDR2 is SYDVKM in the germline V gene. The J segment lost 8 bases and the V segment lost 2 bases, leaving 9 bases of the junction unmatched.

The chain uses TRBV7-2 and TRBJ2-1, with 9 nucleotides matching TRBD2. Per germline, CDR1 SGHTA and CDR2 FQGNSA. CDR3 length: 18 residues. V trimming: 6 bases; J trimming: 8 bases; junction bases outside the gene matches: 20. In DNA form, the CDR3 reads TGTGCCAGCAGTCTTAGTGGCGGGGGGGCCTATATGTTCCATGAGCAGTTCTTC. Its protein is CASSLSGGGAYMFHEQFF.

This chain connects TRBV3-1 to TRBJ2-1, with TRBD2 matching 8 bases. This CDR3 spans 16 amino acids. Germline loops: CDR1 LGHDT, CDR2 YNNKEL (reference sequence). The J segment lost 6 bases and the V segment lost 5 bases, leaving 12 bases of the junction unmatched. The CDR3 loop is CASSERGAGVGNEQFF. CDR3 bases: TGTGCCAGCAGCGAAAGGGGAGCGGGAGTGGGCAATGAGCAGTTCTTC.

The rearrangement joins TRBV4-3 to TRBJ2-7, with no clear D. The V end lost 4 bases, the J end lost 3 bases, and 16 bases lay between the germline ends. The germline V gene has CDR1 LGHNA and CDR2 YSLEER. The CDR3 runs 15 residues. In nucleotides, the CDR3 is TGCGCCAGCAGCCCCAATCGAAGGGTCCTCTACGAGCAGTACTTC. Translating it yields CASSPNRRVLYEQYF.

CDR3 bases: TGTGCCAGCAGGGAGCGGGGGAACACCGGGGAGCTGTTTTTT. It specifies CASRERGNTGELFF. V is TRBV5-7 and J is TRBJ2-2; TRBD2 matches 7 bases. TRBV5-7 is designated an ORF whose function remains uncertain. The CDR3 is made up of 14 amino acids. With 5 bases clipped from V and 1 base from J, the junction kept 2 bases outside the gene matches.